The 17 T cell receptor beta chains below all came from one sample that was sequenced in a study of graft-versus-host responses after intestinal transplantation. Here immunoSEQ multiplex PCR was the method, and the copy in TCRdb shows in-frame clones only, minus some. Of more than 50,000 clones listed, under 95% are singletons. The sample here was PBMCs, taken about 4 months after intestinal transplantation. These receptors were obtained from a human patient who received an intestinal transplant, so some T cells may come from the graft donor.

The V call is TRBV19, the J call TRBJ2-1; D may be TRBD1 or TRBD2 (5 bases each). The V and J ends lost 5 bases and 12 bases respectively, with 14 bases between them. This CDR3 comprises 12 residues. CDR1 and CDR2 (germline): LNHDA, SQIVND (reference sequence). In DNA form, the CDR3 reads TGTGCCAGTAGTCCGGGACCCTCGAGGCAGTTCTTC. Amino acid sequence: CASSPGPSRQFF.

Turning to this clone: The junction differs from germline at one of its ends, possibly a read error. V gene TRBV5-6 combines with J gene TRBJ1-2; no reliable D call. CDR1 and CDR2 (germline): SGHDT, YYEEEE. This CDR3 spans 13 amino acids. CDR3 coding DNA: TGTGTCAGCAGCTTGGGCCGTAACTATGGCTACACCTTC. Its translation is CVSSLGRNYGYTF.

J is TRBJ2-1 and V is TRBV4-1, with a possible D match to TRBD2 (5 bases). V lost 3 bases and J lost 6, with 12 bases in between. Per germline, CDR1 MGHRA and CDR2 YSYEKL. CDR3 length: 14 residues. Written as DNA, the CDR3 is TGCGCCAGCAGCCACCCCGGACTCGTCAATGAGCAGTTCTTC. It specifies CASSHPGLVNEQFF.

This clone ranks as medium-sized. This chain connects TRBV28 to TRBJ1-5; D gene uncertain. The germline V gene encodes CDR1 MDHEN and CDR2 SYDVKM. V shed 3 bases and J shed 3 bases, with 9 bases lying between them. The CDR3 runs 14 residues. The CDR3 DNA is TGTGCCAGCAGTTTTTGGTCCAACAATCAGCCCCAGCATTTT. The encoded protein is CASSFWSNNQPQHF.

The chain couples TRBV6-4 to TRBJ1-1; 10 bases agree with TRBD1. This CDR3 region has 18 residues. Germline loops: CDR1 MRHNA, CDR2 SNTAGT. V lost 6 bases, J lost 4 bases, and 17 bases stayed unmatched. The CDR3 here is CASSPDGQGDSFFTEAFF. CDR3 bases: TGTGCCAGCAGCCCGGATGGACAGGGGGATTCTTTTTTCACTGAAGCTTTCTTT.

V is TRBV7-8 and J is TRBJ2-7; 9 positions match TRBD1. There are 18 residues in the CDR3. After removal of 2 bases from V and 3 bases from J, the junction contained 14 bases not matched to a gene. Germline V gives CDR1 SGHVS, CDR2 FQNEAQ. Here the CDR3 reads CASSLHTGGEGGNYEQYF. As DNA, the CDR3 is TGTGCCAGCAGCTTACACACAGGGGGCGAAGGGGGGAACTACGAGCAGTACTTC.

Here the CDR3 reads CASSPRTGKNEQYF. The DNA of the CDR3 is TGTGCCAGCAGCCCACGGACAGGGAAGAACGAGCAGTACTTC. This chain joins TRBV7-8 and TRBJ2-7; 8 nucleotides match TRBD1. The V gene's germline CDR1 is SGHVS and CDR2 FQNEAQ. V was pared by 5 bases and J by 5 bases, with 8 bases of the junction left unmatched. The CDR3 spans 14 residues.

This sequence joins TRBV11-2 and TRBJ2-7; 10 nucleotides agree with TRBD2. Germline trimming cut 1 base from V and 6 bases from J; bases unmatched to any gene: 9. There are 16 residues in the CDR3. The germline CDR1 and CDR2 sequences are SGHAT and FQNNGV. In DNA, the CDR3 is TGTGCCAGCAGCTTAGTTTTGCCTAGCGGGGGTGGCGAGCAGTACTTC. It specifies CASSLVLPSGGGEQYF.

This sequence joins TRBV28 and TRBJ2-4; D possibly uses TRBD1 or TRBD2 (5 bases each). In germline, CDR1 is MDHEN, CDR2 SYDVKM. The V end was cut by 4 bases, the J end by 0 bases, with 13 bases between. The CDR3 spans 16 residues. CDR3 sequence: CASSSRDLLAKNIQYF. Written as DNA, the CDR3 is TGTGCCAGCAGTTCCCGGGACCTATTAGCCAAAAACATTCAGTACTTC.

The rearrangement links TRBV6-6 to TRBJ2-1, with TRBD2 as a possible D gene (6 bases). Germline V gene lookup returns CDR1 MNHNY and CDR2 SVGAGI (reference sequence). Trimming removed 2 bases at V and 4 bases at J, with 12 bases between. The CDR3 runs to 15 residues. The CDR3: CASSYGVRGYNEQFF. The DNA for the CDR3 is TGTGCCAGCAGTTACGGGGTGCGGGGTTACAATGAGCAGTTCTTC.

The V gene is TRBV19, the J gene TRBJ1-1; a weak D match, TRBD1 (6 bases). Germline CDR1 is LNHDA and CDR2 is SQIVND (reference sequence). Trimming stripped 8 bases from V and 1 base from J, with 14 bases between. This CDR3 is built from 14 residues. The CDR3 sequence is CASRGAGANTEAFF. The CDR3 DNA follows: TGTGCCAGTCGAGGGGCAGGGGCGAACACTGAAGCTTTCTTT.

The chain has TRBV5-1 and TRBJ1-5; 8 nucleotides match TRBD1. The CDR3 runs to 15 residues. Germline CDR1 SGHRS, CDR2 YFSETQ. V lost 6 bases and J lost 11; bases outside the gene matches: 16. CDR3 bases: TGCGCCAGCAACACCCGGACAGGGCTAAATGGAGCCCAGCATTTT. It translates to CASNTRTGLNGAQHF.

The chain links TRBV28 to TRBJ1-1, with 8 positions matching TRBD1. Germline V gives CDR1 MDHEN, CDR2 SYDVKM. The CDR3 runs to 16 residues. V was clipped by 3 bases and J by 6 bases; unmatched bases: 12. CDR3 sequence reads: CASSFEQGAGLAEAFF. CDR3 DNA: TGTGCCAGCAGTTTCGAGCAGGGGGCCGGTCTCGCTGAAGCTTTCTTT.

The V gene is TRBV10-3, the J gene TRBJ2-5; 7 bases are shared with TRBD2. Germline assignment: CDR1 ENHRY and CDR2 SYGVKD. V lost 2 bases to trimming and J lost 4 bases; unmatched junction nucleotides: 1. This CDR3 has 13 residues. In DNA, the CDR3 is TGTGCCATCAGTGAGGGACTAGTAGAGACCCAGTACTTC. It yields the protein CAISEGLVETQYF.

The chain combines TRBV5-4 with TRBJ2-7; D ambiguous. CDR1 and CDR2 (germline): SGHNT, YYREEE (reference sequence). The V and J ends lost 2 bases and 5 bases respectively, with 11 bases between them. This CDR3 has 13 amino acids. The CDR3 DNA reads TGTGCCAGCAGCTTATTGCGGTGGGACGAGCAGTACTTC. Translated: CASSLLRWDEQYF.

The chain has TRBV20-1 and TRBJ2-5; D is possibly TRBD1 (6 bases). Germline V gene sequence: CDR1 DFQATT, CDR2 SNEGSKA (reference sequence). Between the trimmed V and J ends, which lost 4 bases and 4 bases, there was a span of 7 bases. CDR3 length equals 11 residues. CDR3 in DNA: TGCAGTGCTATCAGGGGAGAGACCCAGTACTTC. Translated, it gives CSAIRGETQYF.

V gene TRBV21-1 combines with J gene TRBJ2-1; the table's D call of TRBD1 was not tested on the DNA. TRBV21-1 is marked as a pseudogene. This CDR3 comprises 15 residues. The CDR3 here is CASSKRLDRGNEQFF. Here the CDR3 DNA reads TGTGCCAGCAGCAAACGCCTCGACAGGGGCAATGAGCAGTTCTTC.